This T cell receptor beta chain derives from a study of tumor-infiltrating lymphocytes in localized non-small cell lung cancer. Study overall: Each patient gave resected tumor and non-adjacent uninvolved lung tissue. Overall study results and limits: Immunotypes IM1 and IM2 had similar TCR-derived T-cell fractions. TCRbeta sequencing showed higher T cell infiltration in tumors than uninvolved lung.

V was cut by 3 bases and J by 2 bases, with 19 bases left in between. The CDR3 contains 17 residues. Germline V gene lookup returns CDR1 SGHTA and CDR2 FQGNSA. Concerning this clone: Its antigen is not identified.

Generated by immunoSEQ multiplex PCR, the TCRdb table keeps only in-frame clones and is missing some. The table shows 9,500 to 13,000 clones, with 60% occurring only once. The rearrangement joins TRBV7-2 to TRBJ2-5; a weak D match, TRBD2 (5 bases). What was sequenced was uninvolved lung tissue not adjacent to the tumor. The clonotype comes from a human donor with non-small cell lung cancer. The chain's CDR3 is CASSFLTSGAFQETQYF. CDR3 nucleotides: TGTGCCAGCAGCTTCCTCACGAGCGGAGCCTTTCAAGAGACCCAGTACTTC.